This TCR beta chain was captured in a study of blood T cell repertoires in COVID-19. Overall study: From T cells, B-cell-depleted T cells, or PBMCs came the material, which was cDNA or gDNA.

Sequenced by immunoSEQ multiplex PCR; TCRdb stores in-frame clones only, minus some. The repertoire holds 30,000 to 40,000 clones, with 70% to 90% as singletons. The CDR3 has 14 amino acids. Per germline, CDR1 SEHNR and CDR2 FQNEAQ (reference sequence). V gave up 7 bases and J gave up 0 bases; unmatched junction bases: 3. The sample was peripheral blood. The gene calls are TRBV7-9 and TRBJ2-1; 7 bases align to TRBD1. The sequence derives from a human donor in a cohort sampled during active COVID-19. CDR3 protein: CASTTGDSYNEQFF. DNA for the CDR3: TGTGCCAGCACAACAGGGGACTCCTACAATGAGCAGTTCTTC.